Included here is one TCR beta chain sequence, with context. What it binds is not known. The authors prepared the TCRbeta library with unique molecular identifiers. TCRdb used MiXCR to reprocess the PCR reads, holding one entry per CDR3 protein. The sample has tens of thousands of distinct CDR3 sequences; around 4.7% are singletons. This record comes from a study of T-cell reconstitution after alpha-beta-depleted transplantation in children. Study results and caveats: Among T cells one year after transplant, newly produced cells accounted for most counts and diversity. About two months after transplant, alpha-beta T cells reportedly came from several hundred expanded graft clones. Some patients' high day-60 TCRbeta diversity was attributed to recipient cells surviving conditioning.

Trimming took 3 bases from V and 3 from J; bases not matched to a gene: 5. Germline assignment: CDR1 DFQATT and CDR2 SNEGSKA (reference sequence). The CDR3 has 14 amino acids. V is TRBV20-1 and J is TRBJ2-1, with 7 bases that match TRBD2. This clonotype was sampled from a boy younger than two who had a stem cell transplant for acute myeloid leukemia, so the T cells may come from the graft donor. The material was PBMCs, mostly from graft donor cells, obtained 180 days after TCRalphabeta/CD19-depleted stem cell transplant. In nucleotides, the CDR3 is TGCAGTGCTAGTCAGCGGGATATCTACAATGAGCAGTTCTTC. Translating it yields CSASQRDIYNEQFF.